These T cell receptor beta chains were read from a single sample in a study of cytomegalovirus exposure and HLA in healthy donors. Only in-frame clones appear in the TCRdb table, and some are missing; sequencing was by immunoSEQ multiplex PCR. The sample lists some 120,000 clones; approximately 87% were seen once. The source material was PBMCs. Receptors were obtained from a man between 18 and 29 years old in good health and CMV-seropositive. Both conserved end residues are part of each CDR3. A D gene is named only where the DNA matches it firmly. A row's size may be missing; if present it is once, few, many or a size class.

clone_size	d_call	v_call	j_call	cdr3_aa	cdr3_nt
NA	TRBD1	TRBV5-6	TRBJ2-5	CASSLAEGGWAAETQYF	TGTGCCAGCAGCTTGGCGGAAGGGGGCTGGGCGGCGGAGACCCAGTACTTC
NA	TRBD1	TRBV7-9	TRBJ2-2	CASSGDRGINTGELFF	TGTGCCAGCAGCGGGGACAGGGGAATCAACACCGGGGAGCTGTTTTTT
NA	NA	TRBV7-9	TRBJ2-3	CASSLGTSTDTQYF	TGTGCCAGCAGCTTAGGGACTAGCACAGATACGCAGTATTTT
NA	TRBD1	TRBV5-6	TRBJ2-7	CASSLSGTGRSYEQYF	TGTGCCAGCAGCTTGTCTGGGACAGGGAGGTCGTACGAGCAGTACTTC
NA	TRBD1	TRBV30	TRBJ2-7	CAWGQAPYEQYF	TGTGCCTGGGGACAGGCCCCCTACGAGCAGTACTTC
NA	NA	TRBV5-6	TRBJ1-2	CASSLGPSAGMGGYTF	TGTGCCAGCAGCTTGGGGCCTAGCGCCGGGATGGGTGGCTACACCTTC
NA	NA	TRBV30	TRBJ2-2	CAWSVLAGTGELFF	TGTGCCTGGAGTGTACTCGCGGGCACCGGGGAGCTGTTTTTT
few	TRBD2	TRBV6-1	TRBJ2-3	CASTSGGATDTQYF	TGTGCCAGCACTAGCGGGGGGGCCACAGATACGCAGTATTTT
NA	NA	TRBV27	TRBJ2-3	CASSLSSPSATIFWGDTQYF	TGTGCCAGCAGTTTAAGTTCCCCCTCCGCGACTATATTCTGGGGAGATACGCAGTATTTT
NA	NA	TRBV7-3	TRBJ1-1	CASSLYGLTEAFF	TGTGCCAGCAGCCTATATGGGCTCACTGAAGCTTTCTTT
NA	NA	TRBV28	TRBJ2-7	CASTQEGPIAEQYF	TGTGCCAGCACCCAAGAGGGTCCCATCGCCGAGCAGTACTTC
NA	TRBD1	TRBV9	TRBJ1-6	CASSVERDRGQSPLHF	TGTGCCAGCAGCGTAGAGAGGGACAGGGGGCAATCACCCCTCCACTTT
NA	TRBD1	TRBV2	TRBJ1-6	CASSERTGGNSPLHF	TGTGCCAGCAGTGAACGGACAGGGGGTAATTCACCCCTCCACTTT
NA	TRBD2	TRBV2	TRBJ2-3	CASRAGGTDTQYF	TGTGCCAGCAGGGCGGGGGGCACAGATACGCAGTATTTT
NA	NA	TRBV2	TRBJ2-1	CAVHRVNEQFF	TGTGCCGTTCACAGGGTAAATGAGCAGTTCTTC
once	NA	TRBV10-3	TRBJ1-5	CAISESGSVQPQHF	TGTGCCATCAGTGAGTCCGGGAGTGTTCAGCCCCAGCATTTT
NA	NA	TRBV6-1	TRBJ1-2	CASSERGSDYGYTF	TGTGCCAGCAGTGAACGGGGGTCTGACTATGGCTACACCTTC
NA	NA	TRBV20-1	TRBJ2-1	CSASVPEQFF	TGCAGTGCTAGCGTTCCCGAGCAGTTCTTC
NA	NA	TRBV18	TRBJ1-2	CASSPPGLAQGLDGYTF	TGTGCCAGCTCACCCCCTGGGCTCGCACAGGGACTAGATGGCTACACCTTC
NA	NA	TRBV6-5	TRBJ1-4	CASSYMGHMNEKLFF	TGTGCCAGCAGTTACATGGGACATATGAATGAAAAACTGTTTTTT
once	TRBD1	TRBV7-8	TRBJ2-1	CASSTRPQGAGHNEQFF	TGTGCCAGCAGCACCCGTCCCCAGGGGGCTGGCCACAATGAGCAGTTCTTC
NA	TRBD1	TRBV30	TRBJ1-4	CAWSVGQGDEKLFF	TGTGCCTGGAGTGTCGGACAGGGGGATGAAAAACTGTTTTTT
NA	TRBD1	TRBV5-6	TRBJ1-2	CASSLWDRLTRNGYTF	TGTGCCAGCAGCTTATGGGACAGACTCACGCGGAATGGCTACACCTTC
once	NA	TRBV27	TRBJ1-2	CASTPLGGSGYTF	TGTGCCAGCACCCCTTTGGGGGGAAGCGGCTACACCTTC
once	NA	TRBV7-9	TRBJ1-2	CASSLELGPTYTF	TGTGCCAGCAGCTTAGAACTGGGGCCAACCTACACCTTC
NA	NA	TRBV2	TRBJ1-1	CARGRGGTEAFF	TGTGCCAGGGGCCGAGGGGGCACTGAAGCTTTCTTT
NA	TRBD2	TRBV19	TRBJ2-7	CASSQGSGGTYEQYF	TGTGCCAGCTCCCAGGGTAGCGGGGGTACCTACGAGCAGTACTTC
NA	TRBD1	TRBV6-6	TRBJ1-2	CASRLTGDYGYTF	TGTGCCAGCAGATTAACAGGGGACTATGGCTACACCTTC
many	TRBD1	TRBV6-5	TRBJ1-1	CASRWDRGKNTEAFF	TGTGCCAGCAGATGGGACAGGGGCAAGAACACTGAAGCTTTCTTT
NA	NA	TRBV7-8	TRBJ2-1	CASSPLVDDNEQFF	TGTGCCAGCAGCCCACTAGTTGATGACAATGAGCAGTTCTTC
NA	NA	TRBV19	TRBJ1-5	CASSMGGKGNQPQHF	TGTGCCAGTAGTATGGGAGGGAAGGGCAATCAGCCCCAGCATTTT
NA	TRBD1	TRBV2	TRBJ2-7	CASSAGTGLLHEQYF	TGTGCCAGCAGTGCAGGGACAGGGTTGTTGCACGAGCAGTACTTC
once	NA	TRBV4-1	TRBJ1-6	CASSQDRQGNSPLHF	TGCGCCAGCAGCCAAGATCGGCAGGGAAATTCACCCCTCCACTTT
few	TRBD1	TRBV7-2	TRBJ1-2	CASSLGQGAGYGYTF	TGTGCCAGCAGCTTAGGACAGGGGGCGGGGTATGGCTACACCTTC
NA	TRBD1	TRBV6-4	TRBJ1-2	CASSITGRTGGDNYGYTF	TGTGCCAGCAGTATAACAGGGCGGACAGGGGGCGACAACTATGGCTACACCTTC
NA	NA	TRBV2	TRBJ2-1	CASSERLGRRYNEQFF	TGTGCCAGCAGTGAACGGCTGGGGCGTAGATACAATGAGCAGTTCTTC
NA	TRBD1	TRBV13	TRBJ2-7	CASSFGTGRGNEQYF	TGTGCCAGCAGCTTTGGGACAGGGAGAGGGAACGAGCAGTACTTC
NA	TRBD2	TRBV9	TRBJ2-3	CASSAGVPGLAGADTQYF	TGTGCCAGCAGCGCAGGGGTCCCCGGACTAGCGGGGGCCGATACGCAGTATTTT
once	NA	TRBV4-1	TRBJ2-5	CASSQGGETQYF	TGCGCCAGCAGCCAAGGAGGAGAGACCCAGTACTTC
NA	NA	TRBV27	TRBJ2-5	CASSQRAYQETQYF	TGTGCCAGCAGTCAGCGGGCCTACCAAGAGACCCAGTACTTC
few	NA	TRBV25-1	TRBJ1-2	CASSEFDTGYGYTF	TGTGCCAGCAGTGAATTCGATACAGGCTATGGCTACACCTTC
NA	NA	TRBV12-5	TRBJ1-2	CASGLVLTVDYGYTF	TGTGCTAGTGGTTTGGTACTCACGGTAGACTATGGCTACACCTTC
NA	TRBD1	TRBV29-1	TRBJ2-3	CSVGGQGGTDTQYF	TGCAGCGTTGGCGGACAGGGGGGAACAGATACGCAGTATTTT
few	TRBD2	TRBV2	TRBJ2-1	CASSAKVAGGKKNEQFF	TGTGCCAGCAGTGCTAAGGTAGCGGGGGGGAAGAAGAATGAGCAGTTCTTC
NA	TRBD1	TRBV14	TRBJ1-2	CASSQVMQGDAGDGYTF	TGTGCCAGCAGCCAAGTCATGCAGGGGGACGCCGGGGATGGCTACACCTTC